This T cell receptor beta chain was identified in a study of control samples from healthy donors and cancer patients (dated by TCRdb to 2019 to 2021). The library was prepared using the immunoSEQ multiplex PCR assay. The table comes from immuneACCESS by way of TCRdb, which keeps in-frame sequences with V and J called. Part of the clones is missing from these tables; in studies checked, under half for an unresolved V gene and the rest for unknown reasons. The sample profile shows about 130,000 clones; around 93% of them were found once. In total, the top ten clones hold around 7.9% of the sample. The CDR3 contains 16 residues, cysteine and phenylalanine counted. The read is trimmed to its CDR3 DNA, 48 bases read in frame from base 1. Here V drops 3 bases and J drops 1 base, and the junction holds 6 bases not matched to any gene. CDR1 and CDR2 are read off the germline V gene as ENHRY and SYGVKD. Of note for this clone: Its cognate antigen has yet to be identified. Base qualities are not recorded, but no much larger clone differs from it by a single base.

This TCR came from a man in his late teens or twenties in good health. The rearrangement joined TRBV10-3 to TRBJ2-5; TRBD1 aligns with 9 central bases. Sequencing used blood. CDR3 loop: CAISELGQGTQETQYF. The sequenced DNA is TGTGCCATCAGTGAATTGGGACAGGGAACCCAAGAGACCCAGTACTTC.